The 4 T cell receptor beta chains reported below all come from one sample, sequenced in a study of OX40 agonist ivuxolimab in advanced cancers. Sequencing was performed with immunoSEQ multiplex PCR; in TCRdb, only in-frame clones are kept and a portion is missing. The sample carries 53,000 or so clones, about 81% recorded once. The input for sequencing was CD4+ or CD8+ T cells sorted from blood, taken in a trial of the OX40 agonist ivuxolimab. The receptors here all came from an adult with an advanced solid tumor such as melanoma, head and neck, liver or kidney cancer.

The rearrangement joins TRBV7-2 to TRBJ1-5; 10 bases match TRBD1. The CDR3 runs to 19 residues. V was clipped by 0 bases and J by 4 bases; unmatched bases: 12. The germline V gene encodes CDR1 SGHTA and CDR2 FQGNSA. Here the CDR3 reads CASSLASGPTGGRNQPQHF. CDR3 in DNA: TGTGCCAGCAGCTTAGCGAGCGGGCCGACAGGGGGCCGGAATCAGCCCCAGCATTTT.

The V gene is TRBV2, the J gene TRBJ2-7, with unresolved D. The CDR3 is made up of 11 amino acids. Germline V gives CDR1 SNHLY, CDR2 FYNNEI. Deletions cut 4 bases from V and 5 bases from J, with 6 bases between. The CDR3 sequence: CASSARHEQYF. The CDR3 DNA reads TGTGCCAGCAGTGCAAGACACGAGCAGTACTTC.

The chain uses TRBV30 and TRBJ2-7; TRBD2 matches at 8 bases. The CDR3 totals 15 residues. The junction had 8 bases not matched to a gene; V was cut back by 1 base and J by 3 bases. CDR1 GTSNPN and CDR2 SVGIG come from the germline V gene (reference sequence). CDR3 DNA: TGTGCCTGGAGTGCGAAGGGACTAGTCGGCTACGAGCAGTACTTC. This translates into CAWSAKGLVGYEQYF.

J is TRBJ1-5 and V is TRBV19, with D tentatively TRBD1 (6 bases). This CDR3 region has 15 residues. Germline CDR1 LNHDA, CDR2 SQIVND (reference sequence). Trimming left V 9 bases short and J 3 bases short, with 18 bases between. CDR3 nucleotide sequence: TGTGCCAGCAGAAACAGGGAGAAGGCCAATCAGCCCCAGCATTTT. As protein: CASRNREKANQPQHF.